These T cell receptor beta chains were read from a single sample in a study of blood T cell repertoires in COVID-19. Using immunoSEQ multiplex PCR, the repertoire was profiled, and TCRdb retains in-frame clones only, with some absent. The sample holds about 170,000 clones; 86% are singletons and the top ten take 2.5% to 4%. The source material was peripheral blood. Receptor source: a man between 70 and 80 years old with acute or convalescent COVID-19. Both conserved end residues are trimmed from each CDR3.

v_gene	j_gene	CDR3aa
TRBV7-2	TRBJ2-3	ASSPGGGGIDTQY
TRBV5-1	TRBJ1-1	ASSLGGRENTEAF
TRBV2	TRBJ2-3	ASGRGEGDTQY
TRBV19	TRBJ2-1	ATQTPGQGMNEQF
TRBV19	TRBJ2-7	ASSPGQGGEQY
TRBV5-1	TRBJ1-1	ASSLDRAVTEAF
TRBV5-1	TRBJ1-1	ASSLAPGQSEAF
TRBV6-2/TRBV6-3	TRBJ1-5	ASSYADRGLSGPQH
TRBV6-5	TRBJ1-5	ASRGANQPQH
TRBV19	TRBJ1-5	ASSIQGYGNQPQH
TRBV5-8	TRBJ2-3	ANTSSGHTDTQY